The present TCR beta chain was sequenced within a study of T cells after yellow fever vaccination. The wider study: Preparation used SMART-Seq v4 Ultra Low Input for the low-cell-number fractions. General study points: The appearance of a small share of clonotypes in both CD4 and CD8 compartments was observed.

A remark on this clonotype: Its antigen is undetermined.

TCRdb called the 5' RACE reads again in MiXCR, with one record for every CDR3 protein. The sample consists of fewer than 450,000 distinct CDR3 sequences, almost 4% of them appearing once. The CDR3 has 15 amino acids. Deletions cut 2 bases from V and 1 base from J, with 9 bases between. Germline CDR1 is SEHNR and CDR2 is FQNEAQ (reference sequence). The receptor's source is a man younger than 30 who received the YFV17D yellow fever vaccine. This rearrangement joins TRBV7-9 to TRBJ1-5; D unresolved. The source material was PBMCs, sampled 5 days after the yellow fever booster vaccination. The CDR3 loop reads CASSLSGRSNQPQHF. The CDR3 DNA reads TGTGCCAGCAGCTTATCAGGTCGGAGCAATCAGCCCCAGCATTTT.